The clone carrying this T cell receptor (beta chain) was counted many times. Its specificity is not known. The entry originates in a study of T cells in Graves' hyperthyroidism and ophthalmopathy. Study observations and caveats: The authors' 13 V-J model separated ophthalmopathy from stable hyperthyroidism.

RNA transcripts served as the template for amplifying TCR beta CDR3 regions. A first-round RT-PCR of the TCR CDR3 used the HTBI primer set. TCRdb reanalysed the multiplex PCR reads using MiXCR and keeps one entry per CDR3 protein. This table holds a few hundred thousand distinct CDR3 sequences, 19% found once. This CDR3 has 13 residues. Trimming left V 3 bases short and J 8 bases short, with 13 bases between. The material sequenced was blood. The chain employs TRBV12-3 or TRBV12-4 and TRBJ1-1; perhaps TRBD1 as D (5 bases). This TCR derives from a woman between 18 and 29 years old with Graves' hyperthyroidism. DNA for the CDR3: TGTGCCAGCAGTTTTGGGGACCTGAGAGAAGCTTTCTTT. It codes for CASSFGDLREAFF.